This TCR beta chain was recorded in a study of T cell responses to AZD1222 COVID-19 vaccine. Findings and caveats of the study: The sample set comprised mostly white British donors with more females, and clonal diversity was possibly underestimated. Reportedly, nearly half the spike-specific TCRs target unmutated variant regions.

Second-dose groups at about 4 or about 12 weeks were pooled. Sequencing was performed with immunoSEQ multiplex PCR; in TCRdb, only in-frame clones are kept and a portion is missing. The top ten clones hold approximately 0.98% of a sample with approximately 160,000 clones, 92% of them seen once. A word on this clone: Its antigen is unknown.

The material sequenced was peripheral blood, taken 28 days after the second AZD1222 dose. This clonotype was obtained from an adult who received the AZD1222 COVID-19 vaccine.

The CDR3 nucleotides are TGTGCCAGCCTTCGGCTCACAGGGGTGGTAGAGACCCAGTACTTC. It specifies CASLRLTGVVETQYF. This chain connects TRBV2 to TRBJ2-5, with 7 positions matching TRBD1. Germline lookup yields CDR1 SNHLY and CDR2 FYNNEI. The J segment lost 4 bases and the V segment lost 8 bases, leaving 13 bases of the junction unmatched. The CDR3 extends over 15 amino acids.